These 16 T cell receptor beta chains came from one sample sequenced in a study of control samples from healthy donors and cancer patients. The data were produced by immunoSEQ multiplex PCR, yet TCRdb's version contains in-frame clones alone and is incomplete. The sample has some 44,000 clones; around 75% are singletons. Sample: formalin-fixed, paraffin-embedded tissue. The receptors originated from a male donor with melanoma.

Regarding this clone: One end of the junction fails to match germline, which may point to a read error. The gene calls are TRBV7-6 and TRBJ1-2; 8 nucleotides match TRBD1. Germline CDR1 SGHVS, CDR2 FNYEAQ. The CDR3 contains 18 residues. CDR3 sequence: CANSLFLGQGDYNYGYTF. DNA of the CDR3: TGTGCCAACAGCTTATTTCTAGGACAGGGTGATTATAACTATGGCTACACCTTC.

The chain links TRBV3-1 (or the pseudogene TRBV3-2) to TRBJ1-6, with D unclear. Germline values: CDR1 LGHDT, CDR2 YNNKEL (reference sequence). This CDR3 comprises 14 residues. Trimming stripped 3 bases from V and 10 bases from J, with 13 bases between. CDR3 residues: CASSHSSGRSPLHF. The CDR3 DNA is TGTGCCAGCAGCCATTCGAGCGGGAGGTCACCCCTCCACTTT.

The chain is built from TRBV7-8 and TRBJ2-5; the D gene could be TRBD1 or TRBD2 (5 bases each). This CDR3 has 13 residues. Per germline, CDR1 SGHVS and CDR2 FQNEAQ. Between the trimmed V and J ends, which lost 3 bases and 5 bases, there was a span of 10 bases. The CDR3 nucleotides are TGTGCCAGCAGCTTTTCAGGGAGTGAGACCCAGTACTTC. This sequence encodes CASSFSGSETQYF.

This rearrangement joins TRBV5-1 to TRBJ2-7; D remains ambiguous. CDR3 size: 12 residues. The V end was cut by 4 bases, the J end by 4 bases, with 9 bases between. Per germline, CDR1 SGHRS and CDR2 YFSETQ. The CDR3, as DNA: TGCGCCAGCAGCCCGGGTCTGTACGAGCAGTACTTC. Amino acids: CASSPGLYEQYF.

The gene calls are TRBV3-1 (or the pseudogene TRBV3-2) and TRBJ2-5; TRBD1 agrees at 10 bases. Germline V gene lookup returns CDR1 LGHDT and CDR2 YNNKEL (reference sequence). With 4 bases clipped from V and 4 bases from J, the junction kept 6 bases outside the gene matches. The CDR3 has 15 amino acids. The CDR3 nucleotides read TGTGCCAGCAGCCTTCCGGGACAGGGGCTAGAGACCCAGTACTTC. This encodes CASSLPGQGLETQYF.

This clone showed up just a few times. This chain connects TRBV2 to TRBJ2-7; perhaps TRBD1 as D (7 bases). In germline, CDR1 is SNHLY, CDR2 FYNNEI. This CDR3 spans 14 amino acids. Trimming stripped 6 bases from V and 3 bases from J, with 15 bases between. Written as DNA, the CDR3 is TGTGCCAGCAGGGCGGGGTGGGACAGCTACGAGCAGTACTTC. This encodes CASRAGWDSYEQYF.

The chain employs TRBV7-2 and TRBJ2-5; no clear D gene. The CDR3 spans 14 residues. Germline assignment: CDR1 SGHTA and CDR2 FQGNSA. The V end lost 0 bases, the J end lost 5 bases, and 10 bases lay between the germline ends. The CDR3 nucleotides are TGTGCCAGCAGCTTAGCGGTGGAACGGGAGACCCAGTACTTC. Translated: CASSLAVERETQYF.

The CDR3 sequence: CASSPSNTGELFF. CDR3 DNA: TGTGCCAGCTCACCCTCGAACACCGGGGAGCTGTTTTTT. This rearrangement joins TRBV18 to TRBJ2-2, with no clear D. The V and J ends lost 3 bases and 0 bases respectively, with 2 bases between them. The germline gives CDR1 KGHSH, CDR2 LQKENI. The CDR3 spans 13 residues.

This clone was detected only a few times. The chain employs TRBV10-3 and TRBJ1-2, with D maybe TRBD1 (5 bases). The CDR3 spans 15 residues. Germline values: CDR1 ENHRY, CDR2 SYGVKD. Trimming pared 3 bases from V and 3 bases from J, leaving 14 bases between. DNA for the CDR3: TGTGCCATCAGTGAACCCGGGACCGACGACTATGGCTACACCTTC. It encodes CAISEPGTDDYGYTF.

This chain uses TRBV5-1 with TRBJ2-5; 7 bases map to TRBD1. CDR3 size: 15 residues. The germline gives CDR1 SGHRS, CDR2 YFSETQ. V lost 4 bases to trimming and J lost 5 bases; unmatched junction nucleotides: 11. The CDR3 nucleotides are TGCGCCAGCAGCCCGGGACAGAGGGTCCGCGAGACCCAGTACTTC. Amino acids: CASSPGQRVRETQYF. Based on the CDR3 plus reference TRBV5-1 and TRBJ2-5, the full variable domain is KAGVTQTPRYLIKTRGQQVTLSCSPISGHRSVSWYQQTPGQGLQFLFEYFSETQRNKGNFPGRFSGRQFSNSRSEMNVSTLELGDSALYLCASSPGQRVRETQYFGPGTRLLVL.

Written as DNA, the CDR3 is TGTGCCAGCAGCTTAGGGTCGGGACAGAACTACGAGCAGTACTTC. This encodes CASSLGSGQNYEQYF. The chain joins TRBV11-3 to TRBJ2-7, with 7 bases aligning to TRBD1. Germline V gene data show CDR1 as SGHNT and CDR2 as YENEEA. The CDR3 spans 15 residues. V shed 1 base, J shed 3 bases, and the junction held 6 bases outside the gene matches.

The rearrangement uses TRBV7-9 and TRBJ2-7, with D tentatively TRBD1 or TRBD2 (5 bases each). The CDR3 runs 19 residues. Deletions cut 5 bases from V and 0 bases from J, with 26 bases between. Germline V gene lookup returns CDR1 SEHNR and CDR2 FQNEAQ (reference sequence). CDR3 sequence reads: CASSPPRTNPGPRSYEQYF. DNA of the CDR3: TGTGCCAGCAGCCCTCCACGGACAAATCCGGGACCCCGCTCCTACGAGCAGTACTTC. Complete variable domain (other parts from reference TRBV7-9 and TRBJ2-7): DTGVSQNPRHKITKRGQNVTFRCDPISEHNRLYWYRQTLGQGPEFLTYFQNEAQLEKSRLLSDRFSAERPKGSFSTLEIQRTEQGDSAMYLCASSPPRTNPGPRSYEQYFGPGTRLTVT.

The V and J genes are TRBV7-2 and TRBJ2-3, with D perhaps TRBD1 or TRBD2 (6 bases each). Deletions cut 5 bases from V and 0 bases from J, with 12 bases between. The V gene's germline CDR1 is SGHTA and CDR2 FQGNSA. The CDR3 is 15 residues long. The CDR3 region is CASSQGTPSTDTQYF. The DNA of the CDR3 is TGTGCCAGCAGCCAGGGGACTCCTAGCACAGATACGCAGTATTTT.

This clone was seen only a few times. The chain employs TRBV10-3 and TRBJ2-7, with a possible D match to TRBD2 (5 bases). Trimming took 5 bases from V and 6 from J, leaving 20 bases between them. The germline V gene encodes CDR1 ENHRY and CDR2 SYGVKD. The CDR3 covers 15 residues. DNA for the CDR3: TGTGCCATCAGTTTGGAGACCGCCGGGGTGGGCGAGCAGTACTTC. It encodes CAISLETAGVGEQYF.

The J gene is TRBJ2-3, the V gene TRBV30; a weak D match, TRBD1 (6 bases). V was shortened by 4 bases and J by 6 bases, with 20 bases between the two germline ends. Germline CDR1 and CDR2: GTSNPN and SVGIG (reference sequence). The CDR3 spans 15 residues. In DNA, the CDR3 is TGTGCCTGGAATAACAGGGTGAGGCGTGGGGATACGCAGTATTTT. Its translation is CAWNNRVRRGDTQYF.

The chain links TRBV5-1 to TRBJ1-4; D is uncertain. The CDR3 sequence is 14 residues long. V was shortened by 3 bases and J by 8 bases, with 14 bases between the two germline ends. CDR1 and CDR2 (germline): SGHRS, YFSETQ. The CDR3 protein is CASSSGFLGEKLFF. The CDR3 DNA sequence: TGCGCCAGCAGCTCGGGTTTTCTGGGGGAAAAACTGTTTTTT.